These T cell receptor beta chains were read from a single sample in a study of identical twins' blood T cells. TCRdb reprocessed the 5' RACE reads with MiXCR, giving one entry per CDR3 protein. The sample yields 300,000 to 400,000 distinct CDR3 sequences, 25% to 35% seen once. The sample was PBMCs. The receptors derive from a woman aged 18-49 years in good health. CDR3s include the opening cysteine and the closing phenylalanine or tryptophan. D genes are given only for firm matches. The size of a clone is reported for some rows only, either as once, few or many, or as a class for expanded clones.

CDR3 protein: CASSQDSVPNTGELFF
CDR3 DNA: TGTGCCAGCAGCCAAGACTCCGTCCCGAACACCGGGGAGCTGTTTTTT
clone size: few
D gene: NA
J gene: TRBJ2-2
V gene: TRBV4-2

CDR3 protein: CSARTGLAGSDEQFF
CDR3 DNA: TGCAGTGCTCGGACCGGACTAGCGGGTTCCGATGAGCAGTTCTTC
clone size: few
D gene: TRBD2
J gene: TRBJ2-1
V gene: TRBV20-1

CDR3 protein: CASSRDGSTAFF
CDR3 DNA: TGTGCCAGCAGCCGAGACGGGTCTACGGCTTTCTTT
clone size: many
D gene: NA
J gene: TRBJ1-1
V gene: TRBV7-9

CDR3 protein: CSAWRTDTIYF
CDR3 DNA: TGCAGTGCTTGGCGGACGGACACCATATATTTT
clone size: NA
D gene: NA
J gene: TRBJ1-3
V gene: TRBV20-1

CDR3 protein: CAISGQDNYGYTF
CDR3 DNA: TGTGCCATCAGCGGACAGGATAACTATGGCTACACCTTC
clone size: many
D gene: TRBD1
J gene: TRBJ1-2
V gene: TRBV10-3

CDR3 protein: CATERLTGELFF
CDR3 DNA: TGTGCCACGGAGAGGCTGACCGGGGAGCTGTTTTTT
clone size: NA
D gene: NA
J gene: TRBJ2-2
V gene: TRBV13

CDR3 protein: CASSLGRGTADTQYF
CDR3 DNA: TGTGCCAGCAGCTTAGGTCGGGGCACTGCAGATACGCAGTATTTT
clone size: NA
D gene: NA
J gene: TRBJ2-3
V gene: TRBV7-2

CDR3 protein: CASGYYDTQYF
CDR3 DNA: TGTGCCAGCGGATATTACGATACGCAGTATTTT
clone size: few
D gene: NA
J gene: TRBJ2-3
V gene: TRBV6-2/TRBV6-3

CDR3 protein: CASSEVKGTRIGTGELFF
CDR3 DNA: TGCGCCAGCAGTGAAGTGAAGGGTACCCGAATTGGCACCGGGGAGCTGTTTTTT
clone size: NA
D gene: NA
J gene: TRBJ2-2
V gene: TRBV10-1

CDR3 protein: CASRRVGEREAFF
CDR3 DNA: TGTGCCAGCAGACGGGTAGGGGAGCGGGAAGCTTTCTTT
clone size: few
D gene: NA
J gene: TRBJ1-1
V gene: TRBV6-5

CDR3 protein: CSARDPSQGPYYGYTF
CDR3 DNA: TGCAGTGCTAGAGACCCATCGCAGGGGCCCTACTATGGCTACACCTTC
clone size: NA
D gene: NA
J gene: TRBJ1-2
V gene: TRBV20-1

CDR3 protein: CASSLDPRGGPYNEQFF
CDR3 DNA: TGTGCCAGCAGCTTAGATCCCAGGGGGGGGCCCTACAATGAGCAGTTCTTC
clone size: few
D gene: NA
J gene: TRBJ2-1
V gene: TRBV11-2

CDR3 protein: CASSFPGYEQYF
CDR3 DNA: TGTGCCAGCAGCTTCCCAGGGTACGAGCAGTACTTC
clone size: few
D gene: NA
J gene: TRBJ2-7
V gene: TRBV5-6

CDR3 protein: CASSLESGGGPYNEQFF
CDR3 DNA: TGTGCCAGCAGCCTAGAGAGTGGAGGAGGGCCCTACAATGAGCAGTTCTTC
clone size: few
D gene: NA
J gene: TRBJ2-1
V gene: TRBV3-1

CDR3 protein: CASSATTGGFPGELFF
CDR3 DNA: TGTGCCAGCAGCGCTACCACAGGGGGCTTTCCCGGGGAGCTGTTTTTT
clone size: few
D gene: TRBD1
J gene: TRBJ2-2
V gene: TRBV7-2

CDR3 protein: CASSKRDGNTEAFF
CDR3 DNA: TGTGCCAGCAGCAAGAGGGACGGTAACACTGAAGCTTTCTTT
clone size: few
D gene: NA
J gene: TRBJ1-1
V gene: TRBV7-8

CDR3 protein: CASSASSFEQFF
CDR3 DNA: TGTGCCAGCAGTGCGTCTAGCTTTGAGCAGTTCTTC
clone size: NA
D gene: NA
J gene: TRBJ2-1
V gene: TRBV2

CDR3 protein: CSARGDRDRQDF
CDR3 DNA: TGCAGTGCTAGAGGTGACCGGGACAGGCAAGATTTT
clone size: few
D gene: TRBD1
J gene: TRBJ2-3
V gene: TRBV20-1

CDR3 protein: CASSLGTGGHDGYTF
CDR3 DNA: TGCGCCAGCAGCTTGGGGACAGGGGGTCATGATGGCTACACCTTC
clone size: few
D gene: TRBD1
J gene: TRBJ1-2
V gene: TRBV5-1

CDR3 protein: CASSFATGASGNTIYF
CDR3 DNA: TGTGCCAGCAGCTTCGCCACGGGAGCCTCTGGAAACACCATATATTTT
clone size: NA
D gene: NA
J gene: TRBJ1-3
V gene: TRBV3-1

CDR3 protein: CASRDAENTEAFF
CDR3 DNA: TGCGCCAGCAGGGACGCAGAGAACACTGAAGCTTTCTTT
clone size: NA
D gene: NA
J gene: TRBJ1-1
V gene: TRBV5-1